This TCR beta chain comes out of a study of blood T cell repertoires in COVID-19. TCRdb keeps only in-frame clones here, not all; method: immunoSEQ multiplex PCR. The data contain under 350,000 clones, approximately 85% of them singletons. Sequenced input: peripheral blood. The sequence derives from a human donor in a cohort sampled during active COVID-19.

The DNA for the CDR3 is TGTGCCAGCTCACCAGAGATGTCGGCCGGGGAGCTGTTTTTT. This codes for CASSPEMSAGELFF. This chain connects TRBV18 to TRBJ2-2; D not resolved. Germline V gene data show CDR1 as KGHSH and CDR2 as LQKENI. The V and J ends lost 2 bases and 6 bases respectively, with 10 bases between them. CDR3 length: 14 residues.